Listed here are 20 T cell receptor beta chains from one sample, sequenced in a study of blood T cell repertoires in COVID-19 (dated by TCRdb to 2018 to 2021). Library preparation was by the immunoSEQ multiplex PCR assay. TCRdb took this table from immuneACCESS and kept in-frame rearrangements with V and J called. Such tables lack part of the clones; where checked against another copy, unresolved V genes explain under half of the gap, and the rest is unexplained. This sample lists around 200,000 clones; approximately 84% were detected once. Roughly 6.3% of the sample is taken by the ten largest. The sequenced sample was peripheral blood. All receptors derive from a human donor in a cohort sampled during active COVID-19.

J is TRBJ2-7 and V is TRBV6-2 or TRBV6-3; 7 bases line up with TRBD1. The V gene's germline CDR1 is MNHEY and CDR2 SVGEGT. The CDR3 consists of 14 residues. V dropped 5 bases and J dropped 4; count of bases not matched to a gene: 8. The CDR3 is CASSLRDRTYEQYF. CDR3 coding DNA: TGTGCCAGCAGTCTCCGGGACAGAACTTACGAGCAGTACTTC.

V is TRBV18 and J is TRBJ2-7; D is undetermined. The length of the CDR3 is 13 residues. V was shortened by 3 bases and J by 4 bases, with 10 bases between the two germline ends. Germline V CDR1 and CDR2: KGHSH, LQKENI. CDR3 residues: CASSPGALYEQYF. Here the CDR3 DNA reads TGTGCCAGCTCACCTGGAGCCCTTTACGAGCAGTACTTC.

The rearrangement joins TRBV5-6 to TRBJ1-5, with D tentatively TRBD1 (5 bases). Trimming took off 4 bases at V and 3 bases at J, with 17 bases between the two ends. Looked up from germline, CDR1 is SGHDT and CDR2 is YYEEEE. This CDR3 has 16 amino acids. Here the CDR3 DNA reads TGTGCCAGCAGCCTTTACAACGCAGGGCACAATCAGCCCCAGCATTTT. It encodes CASSLYNAGHNQPQHF.

V usage is TRBV19 and J usage is TRBJ2-6; 9 bases map to TRBD1. Germline V gives CDR1 LNHDA, CDR2 SQIVND (reference sequence). This CDR3 is built from 17 residues. V shed 8 bases and J 2 bases; nucleotides not matched to a gene: 10. The CDR3 is CASRVNRGPAGANVLTF. CDR3 DNA: TGTGCCAGTCGGGTCAACAGGGGGCCAGCTGGGGCCAACGTCCTGACTTTC.

V and J are TRBV6-5 and TRBJ2-1, with TRBD1 matching 7 bases. CDR3 length: 14 amino acids. V lost 0 bases, J lost 6 bases, and 2 bases stayed unmatched. Germline values: CDR1 MNHEY, CDR2 SVGAGI. The CDR3 protein is CASSYSTGANEQFF. CDR3 DNA sequence: TGTGCCAGCAGTTACTCCACAGGGGCCAATGAGCAGTTCTTC.

This clone has a handful of counts. V and J are TRBV29-1 and TRBJ2-7, with 8 bases matching TRBD2. CDR1 and CDR2 (germline): SQVTM, ANQGSEA. The trim removed 4 bases at V and 6 bases at J, leaving 8 bases unmatched. The CDR3 contains 13 residues. CDR3 sequence reads: CSVADSGEGEQYF. The CDR3 coding sequence is TGCAGCGTTGCCGATAGCGGGGAGGGCGAGCAGTACTTC.

This clone was seen only once. The chain combines TRBV7-5 with TRBJ1-1. TRBV7-5 counts as a pseudogene. This CDR3 is built from 11 residues. CDR3 nucleotides: TGTGCCAGAAGCGTACGATGTGAGGCTTTCTTT. Translating it yields CARSVRCEAFF.

The gene calls are TRBV9 and TRBJ2-7; TRBD2 matches at 16 bases. The CDR3 has 16 amino acids. CDR1 is SGDLS and CDR2 is YYNGEE in the germline V gene. Unmatched junction bases numbered 6, after V lost 4 bases and J lost 5 bases. CDR3 sequence (DNA): TGTGCCAGCAGCTCAGGGACTAGCGGGGGGGGCCACGAGCAGTACTTC. Its protein is CASSSGTSGGGHEQYF.

This clone was recorded once. CDR3: CASSPQGWDSPLHF. For the CDR3, the DNA is TGTGCCAGCTCTCCCCAGGGCTGGGATTCACCCCTCCACTTT. This chain links TRBV25-1 with TRBJ1-6, with a weak D call TRBD1 (5 bases). Germline V gene sequence: CDR1 MGHDK, CDR2 SYGVNS. Trimming took off 8 bases at V and 8 bases at J, with 16 bases between the two ends. The CDR3 sequence is 14 residues long. Full variable domain (missing parts from reference TRBV25-1 and TRBJ1-6): EADIYQTPRYLVIGTGKKITLECSQTMGHDKMYWYQQDPGMELHLIHYSYGVNSTEKGDLSSESTVSRIRTEHFPLTLESARPSHTSQYLCASSPQGWDSPLHFGNGTRLTVT.

V is TRBV29-1 and J is TRBJ2-6; 9 bases are shared with TRBD1. Germline values: CDR1 SQVTM, CDR2 ANQGSEA. This CDR3 is built from 17 residues. Losses at the gene ends were 6 bases for V and 0 bases for J; bases not matched to a gene: 9. The CDR3 loop is CSVGRDRGTSGANVLTF. The DNA for the CDR3 is TGCAGCGTCGGGCGCGACAGGGGGACCTCTGGGGCCAACGTCCTGACTTTC.

This rearrangement joins TRBV9 to TRBJ1-3; a possible D gene is TRBD1 (6 bases). The CDR3 sequence is 14 residues long. The V end was cut by 4 bases, the J end by 2 bases, with 10 bases between. Germline-derived CDR1 and CDR2 are SGDLS and YYNGEE. Here the CDR3 reads CASSPGQTGNTIYF. For the CDR3, the DNA is TGTGCCAGCAGCCCAGGACAGACTGGAAACACCATATATTTT.

The genes are TRBV3-1 (or the pseudogene TRBV3-2) and TRBJ1-1; D is uncertain. Germline V gene data show CDR1 as LGHDT and CDR2 as YNNKEL (reference sequence). Trimming took 0 bases from V and 7 from J, leaving 9 bases between them. The CDR3 is 13 residues long. The CDR3 DNA sequence: TGTGCCAGCAGCCAAGATCCGGGATATGAAGCTTTCTTT. This codes for CASSQDPGYEAFF.

V usage is TRBV5-1 and J usage is TRBJ2-7, with unresolved D. Germline V gives CDR1 SGHRS, CDR2 YFSETQ. The ends were cut back, 0 bases at V and 3 bases at J, with 13 bases in the middle. This CDR3 region has 15 residues. The chain's CDR3 is CASSLELSEFYEQYF. CDR3 nucleotide sequence: TGCGCCAGCAGCTTGGAATTAAGTGAGTTCTACGAGCAGTACTTC. The full variable domain, with the rest looked up from reference TRBV5-1 and TRBJ2-7, is KAGVTQTPRYLIKTRGQQVTLSCSPISGHRSVSWYQQTPGQGLQFLFEYFSETQRNKGNFPGRFSGRQFSNSRSEMNVSTLELGDSALYLCASSLELSEFYEQYFGPGTRLTVT.

The genes are TRBV6-5 and TRBJ1-1, with D uncertain. CDR1 and CDR2 (germline): MNHEY, SVGAGI. The CDR3 extends over 15 amino acids. V was clipped by 7 bases and J by 4 bases, with 19 bases between them. The CDR3 loop reads CASNRAASLGTEAFF. DNA for the CDR3: TGTGCCAGCAACAGAGCAGCCAGTTTGGGCACTGAAGCTTTCTTT.

This sequence joins TRBV7-9 and TRBJ1-5; perhaps TRBD1 as D (5 bases). This CDR3 has 14 residues. CDR1 is SEHNR and CDR2 is FQNEAQ in the germline V gene (reference sequence). Trimming pared 5 bases from V and 7 bases from J, leaving 15 bases between. This chain's CDR3 is CASSDSQGYQPQHF. CDR3 coding DNA: TGTGCCAGCAGCGATTCCCAGGGCTACCAGCCCCAGCATTTT.

The V and J genes are TRBV19 and TRBJ1-5; the D gene is possibly TRBD1 (5 bases). Trimming shortened V by 5 bases and J by 6 bases, and 17 bases separated the two germline ends. This CDR3 has 15 amino acids. Germline V lookup: CDR1 LNHDA, CDR2 SQIVND (reference sequence). CDR3 residues: CASSPQGLGGQPQHF. CDR3 sequence (DNA): TGTGCCAGTAGTCCCCAGGGTTTGGGAGGTCAGCCCCAGCATTTT.

V usage is TRBV4-2 and J usage is TRBJ2-7, with 7 bases lining up with TRBD1. The CDR3 totals 15 residues. Germline CDR1 and CDR2: LGHNA and YNFKEQ. V lost 4 bases to trimming and J lost 5 bases; unmatched junction nucleotides: 11. Here the CDR3 reads CASSPLVGTVNEQYF. The CDR3 DNA follows: TGTGCCAGCAGCCCTCTGGTGGGGACAGTCAACGAGCAGTACTTC.

The chain couples TRBV29-1 to TRBJ1-2; 7 bases are a match to TRBD1. The CDR3 extends over 12 amino acids. V lost 6 bases to trimming and J lost 5 bases; unmatched junction nucleotides: 6. Germline CDR1 and CDR2: SQVTM and ANQGSEA. CDR3 coding DNA: TGCAGCGTCCCCGGGACAGCTTATGGCTACACCTTC. It yields the protein CSVPGTAYGYTF. Full variable domain (outside the CDR3, taken from reference TRBV29-1 and TRBJ1-2): SAVISQKPSRDICQRGTSLTIQCQVDSQVTMMFWYRQQPGQSLTLIATANQGSEATYESGFVIDKFPISRPNLTFSTLTVSNMSPEDSSIYLCSVPGTAYGYTFGSGTRLTVV.

V usage is TRBV7-6 and J usage is TRBJ2-5; 12 bases align to TRBD1. This CDR3 region has 17 residues. V gave up 3 bases and J gave up 5 bases; unmatched junction bases: 10. In germline, CDR1 is SGHVS, CDR2 FNYEAQ. Here the CDR3 reads CASSFISGTGGTETQYF. In DNA, the CDR3 is TGTGCCAGCAGCTTCATCTCCGGGACAGGGGGCACGGAGACCCAGTACTTC. The entire variable domain, with the rest obtained from reference TRBV7-6 and TRBJ2-5, is as follows: GAGVSQSPRYKVTKRGQDVALRCDPISGHVSLYWYRQALGQGPEFLTYFNYEAQQDKSGLPNDRFSAERPEGSISTLTIQRTEQRDSAMYRCASSFISGTGGTETQYFGPGTRLLVL.

This chain uses TRBV30 with TRBJ2-1; possible D gene TRBD1, 7 bases. The CDR3 sequence is 12 residues long. The germline V and J ends were trimmed by 4 bases and 9 bases, with 13 bases remaining between them. Germline CDR1 reads GTSNPN; CDR2 reads SVGIG (reference sequence). The CDR3 spells CAWNRGRGEQFF. The CDR3 nucleotides are TGTGCCTGGAATAGGGGGCGGGGTGAGCAGTTCTTC.